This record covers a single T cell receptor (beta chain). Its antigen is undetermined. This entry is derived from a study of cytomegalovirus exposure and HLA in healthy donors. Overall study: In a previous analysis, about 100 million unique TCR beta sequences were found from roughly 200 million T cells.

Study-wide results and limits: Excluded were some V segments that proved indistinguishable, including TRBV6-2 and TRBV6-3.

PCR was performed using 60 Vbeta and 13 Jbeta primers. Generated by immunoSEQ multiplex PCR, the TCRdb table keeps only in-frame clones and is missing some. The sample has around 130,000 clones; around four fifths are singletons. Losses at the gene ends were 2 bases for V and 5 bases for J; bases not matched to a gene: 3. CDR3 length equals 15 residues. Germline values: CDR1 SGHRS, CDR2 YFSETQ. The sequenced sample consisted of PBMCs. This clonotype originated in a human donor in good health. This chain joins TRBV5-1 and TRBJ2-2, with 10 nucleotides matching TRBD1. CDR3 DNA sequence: TGCGCCAGCAGCTTAAGACAGGGGGCGACCGGGGAGCTGTTTTTT. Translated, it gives CASSLRQGATGELFF.